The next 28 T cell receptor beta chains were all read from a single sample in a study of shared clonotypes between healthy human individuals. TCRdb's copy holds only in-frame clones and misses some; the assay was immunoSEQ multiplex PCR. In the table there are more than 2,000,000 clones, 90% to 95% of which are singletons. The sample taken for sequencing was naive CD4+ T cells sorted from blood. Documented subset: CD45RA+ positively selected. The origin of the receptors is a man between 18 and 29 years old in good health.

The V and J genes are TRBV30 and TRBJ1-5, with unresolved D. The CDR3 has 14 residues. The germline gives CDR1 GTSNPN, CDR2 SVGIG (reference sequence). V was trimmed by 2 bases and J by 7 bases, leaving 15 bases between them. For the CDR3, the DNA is TGTGCCTGGAGTCTCGGGCCTCGCTACCAGCCCCAGCATTTT. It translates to CAWSLGPRYQPQHF.

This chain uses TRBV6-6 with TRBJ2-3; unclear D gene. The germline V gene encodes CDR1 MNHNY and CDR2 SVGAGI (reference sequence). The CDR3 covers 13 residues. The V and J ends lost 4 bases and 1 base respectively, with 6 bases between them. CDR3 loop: CASSFQGTDTQYF. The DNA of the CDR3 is TGTGCCAGCAGTTTTCAGGGCACAGATACGCAGTATTTT.

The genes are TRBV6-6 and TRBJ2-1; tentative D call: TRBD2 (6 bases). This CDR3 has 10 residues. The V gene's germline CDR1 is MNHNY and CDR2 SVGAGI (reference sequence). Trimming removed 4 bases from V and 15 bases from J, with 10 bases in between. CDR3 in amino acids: CASSSPGLFF. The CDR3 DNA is TGTGCCAGCAGTTCGCCGGGACTGTTCTTC.

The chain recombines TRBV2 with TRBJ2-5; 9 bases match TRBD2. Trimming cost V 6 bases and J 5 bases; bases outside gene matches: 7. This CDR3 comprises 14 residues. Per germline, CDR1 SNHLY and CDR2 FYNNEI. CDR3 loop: CASRKAGGAETQYF. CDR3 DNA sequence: TGTGCCAGCAGAAAAGCGGGGGGTGCCGAGACCCAGTACTTC.

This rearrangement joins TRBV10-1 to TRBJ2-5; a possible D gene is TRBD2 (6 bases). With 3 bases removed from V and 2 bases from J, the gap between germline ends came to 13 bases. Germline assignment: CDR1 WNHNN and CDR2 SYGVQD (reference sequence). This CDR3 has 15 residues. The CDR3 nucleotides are TGCGCCAGCAGTGAATCGGGGGAGGAACAAGAGACCCAGTACTTC. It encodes CASSESGEEQETQYF.

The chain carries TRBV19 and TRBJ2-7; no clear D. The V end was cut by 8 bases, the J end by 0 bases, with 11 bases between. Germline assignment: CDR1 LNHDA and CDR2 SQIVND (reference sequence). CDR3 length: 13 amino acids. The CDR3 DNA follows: TGTGCCAGTCGTCAGGCGAGCTCCTACGAGCAGTACTTC. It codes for CASRQASSYEQYF.

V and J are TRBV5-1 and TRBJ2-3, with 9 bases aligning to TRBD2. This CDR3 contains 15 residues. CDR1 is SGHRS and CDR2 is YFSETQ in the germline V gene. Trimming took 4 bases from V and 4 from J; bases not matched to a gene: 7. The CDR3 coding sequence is TGCGCCAGCAGCACCTTAGCGGGAGCGCCAGATACGCAGTATTTT. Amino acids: CASSTLAGAPDTQYF.

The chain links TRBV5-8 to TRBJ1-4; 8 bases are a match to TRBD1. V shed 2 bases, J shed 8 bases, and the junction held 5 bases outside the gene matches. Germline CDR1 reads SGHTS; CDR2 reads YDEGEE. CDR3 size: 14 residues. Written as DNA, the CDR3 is TGTGCCAGCAGCTTCAGGGGGCCGGGGGAAAAACTGTTTTTT. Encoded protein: CASSFRGPGEKLFF.

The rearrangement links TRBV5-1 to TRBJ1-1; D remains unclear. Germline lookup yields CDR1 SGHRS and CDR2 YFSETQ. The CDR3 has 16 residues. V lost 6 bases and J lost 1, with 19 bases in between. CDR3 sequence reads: CASTEEVGKRNTEAFF. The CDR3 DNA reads TGCGCCAGCACCGAGGAGGTAGGAAAACGGAACACTGAAGCTTTCTTT.

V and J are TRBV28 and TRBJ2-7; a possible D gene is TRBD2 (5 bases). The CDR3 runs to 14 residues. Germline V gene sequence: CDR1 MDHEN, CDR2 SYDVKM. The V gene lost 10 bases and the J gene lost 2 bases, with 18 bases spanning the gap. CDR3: CATMKAGSPYEQYF. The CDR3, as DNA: TGTGCCACCATGAAGGCGGGCAGCCCCTACGAGCAGTACTTC.

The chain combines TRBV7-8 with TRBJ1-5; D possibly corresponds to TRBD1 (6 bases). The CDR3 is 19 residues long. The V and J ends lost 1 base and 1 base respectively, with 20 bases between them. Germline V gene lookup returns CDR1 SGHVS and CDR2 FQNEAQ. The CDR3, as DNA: TGTGCCAGCAGCTTAGAGAAGAACAGGGCTGGAATCAGCAATCAGCCCCAGCATTTT. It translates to CASSLEKNRAGISNQPQHF.

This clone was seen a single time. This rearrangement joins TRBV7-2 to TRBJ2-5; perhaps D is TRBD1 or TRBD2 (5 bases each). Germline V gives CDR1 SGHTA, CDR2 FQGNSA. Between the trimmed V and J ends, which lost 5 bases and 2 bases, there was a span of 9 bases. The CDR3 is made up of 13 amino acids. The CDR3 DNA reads TGTGCCAGCAGCGGGGGTCTGCAAGAGACCCAGTACTTC. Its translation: CASSGGLQETQYF.

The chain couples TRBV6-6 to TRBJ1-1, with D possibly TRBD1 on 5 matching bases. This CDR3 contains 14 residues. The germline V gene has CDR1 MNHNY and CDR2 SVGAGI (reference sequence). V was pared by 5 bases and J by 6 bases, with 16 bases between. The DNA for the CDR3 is TGTGCCAGCAGTCAAAGCCTGACAGTATCTGAAGCTTTCTTT. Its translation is CASSQSLTVSEAFF.

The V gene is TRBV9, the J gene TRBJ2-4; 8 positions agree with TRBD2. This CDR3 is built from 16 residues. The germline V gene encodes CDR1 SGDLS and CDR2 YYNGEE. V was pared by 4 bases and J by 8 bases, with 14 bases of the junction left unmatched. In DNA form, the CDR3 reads TGTGCCAGCAGCAGCGTATCGGGAGGGCGGGTGGACATTCAGTACTTC. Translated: CASSSVSGGRVDIQYF.

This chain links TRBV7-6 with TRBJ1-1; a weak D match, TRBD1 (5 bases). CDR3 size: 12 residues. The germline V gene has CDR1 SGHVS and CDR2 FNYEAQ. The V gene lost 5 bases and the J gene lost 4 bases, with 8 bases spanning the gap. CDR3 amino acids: CASSPGGTEAFF. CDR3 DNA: TGTGCCAGCAGCCCCGGGGGCACTGAAGCTTTCTTT.

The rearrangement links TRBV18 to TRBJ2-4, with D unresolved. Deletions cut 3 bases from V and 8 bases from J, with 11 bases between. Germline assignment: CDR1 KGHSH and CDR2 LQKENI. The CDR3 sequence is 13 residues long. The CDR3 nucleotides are TGTGCCAGCTCACCGAACATCATGGACATTCAGTACTTC. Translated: CASSPNIMDIQYF.

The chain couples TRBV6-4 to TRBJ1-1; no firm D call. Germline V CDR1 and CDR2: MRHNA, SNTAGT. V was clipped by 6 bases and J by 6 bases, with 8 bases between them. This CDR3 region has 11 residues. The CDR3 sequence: CASRIGSEAFF. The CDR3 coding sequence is TGTGCCAGCAGGATAGGGTCTGAAGCTTTCTTT.

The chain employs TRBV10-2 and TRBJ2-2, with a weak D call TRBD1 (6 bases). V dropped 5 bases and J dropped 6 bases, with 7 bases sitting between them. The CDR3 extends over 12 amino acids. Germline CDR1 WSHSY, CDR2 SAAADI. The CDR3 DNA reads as TGCGCCAGCAGTAACAGGGCCGGGGAGCTGTTTTTT. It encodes CASSNRAGELFF.

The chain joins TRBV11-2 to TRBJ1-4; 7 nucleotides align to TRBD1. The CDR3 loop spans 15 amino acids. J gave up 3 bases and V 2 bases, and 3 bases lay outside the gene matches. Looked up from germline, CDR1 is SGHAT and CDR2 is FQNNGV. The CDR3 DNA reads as TGTGCCAGCAGCTTACGGGACAGACCTAATGAAAAACTGTTTTTT. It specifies CASSLRDRPNEKLFF.

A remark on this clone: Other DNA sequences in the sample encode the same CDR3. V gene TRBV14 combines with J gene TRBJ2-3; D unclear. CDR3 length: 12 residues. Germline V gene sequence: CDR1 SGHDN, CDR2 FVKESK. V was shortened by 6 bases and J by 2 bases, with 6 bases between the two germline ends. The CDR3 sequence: CASSQYTDTQYF. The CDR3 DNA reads TGTGCCAGCAGTCAGTACACAGATACGCAGTATTTT.

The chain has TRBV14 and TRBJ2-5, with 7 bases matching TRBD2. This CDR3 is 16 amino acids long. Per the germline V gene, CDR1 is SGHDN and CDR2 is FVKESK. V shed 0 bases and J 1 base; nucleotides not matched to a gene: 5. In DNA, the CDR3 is TGTGCCAGCAGCCAAGACGGAGCGGGGCGCCAAGAGACCCAGTACTTC. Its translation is CASSQDGAGRQETQYF.

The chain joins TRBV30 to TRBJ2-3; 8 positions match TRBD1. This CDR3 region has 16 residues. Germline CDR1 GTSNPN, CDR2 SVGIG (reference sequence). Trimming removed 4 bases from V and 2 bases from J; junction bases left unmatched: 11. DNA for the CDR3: TGTGCCTGGATTCAAAAATCGGGACAGGCCACAGATACGCAGTATTTT. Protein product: CAWIQKSGQATDTQYF.

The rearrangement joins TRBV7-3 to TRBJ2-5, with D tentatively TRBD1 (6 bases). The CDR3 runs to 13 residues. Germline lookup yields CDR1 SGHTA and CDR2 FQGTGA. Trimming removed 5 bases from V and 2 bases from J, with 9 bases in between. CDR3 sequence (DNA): TGTGCCAGCAGCAACGGACAGCAAGAGACCCAGTACTTC. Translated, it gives CASSNGQQETQYF.

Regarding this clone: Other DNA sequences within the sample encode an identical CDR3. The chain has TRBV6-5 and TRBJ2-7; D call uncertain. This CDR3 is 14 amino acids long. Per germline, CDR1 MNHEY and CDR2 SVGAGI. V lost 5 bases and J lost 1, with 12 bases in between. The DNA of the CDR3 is TGTGCCAGCAGTACCCGGACCGGGTCCTACGAGCAGTACTTC. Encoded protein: CASSTRTGSYEQYF.

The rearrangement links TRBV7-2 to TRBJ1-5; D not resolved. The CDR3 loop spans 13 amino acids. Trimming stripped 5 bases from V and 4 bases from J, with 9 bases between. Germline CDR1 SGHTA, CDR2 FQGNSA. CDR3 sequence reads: CASSTGLNQPQHF. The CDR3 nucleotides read TGTGCCAGCAGCACGGGCCTTAATCAGCCCCAGCATTTT.

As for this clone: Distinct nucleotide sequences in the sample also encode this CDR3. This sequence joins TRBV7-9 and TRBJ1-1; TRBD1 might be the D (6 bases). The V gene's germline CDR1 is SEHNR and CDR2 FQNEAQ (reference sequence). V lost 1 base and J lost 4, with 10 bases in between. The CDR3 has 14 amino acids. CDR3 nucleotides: TGTGCCAGCAGCTTAGGGGGGCAGGGCACTGAAGCTTTCTTT. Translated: CASSLGGQGTEAFF. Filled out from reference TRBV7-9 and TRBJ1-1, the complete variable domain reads DTGVSQNPRHKITKRGQNVTFRCDPISEHNRLYWYRQTLGQGPEFLTYFQNEAQLEKSRLLSDRFSAERPKGSFSTLEIQRTEQGDSAMYLCASSLGGQGTEAFFGQGTRLTVV.

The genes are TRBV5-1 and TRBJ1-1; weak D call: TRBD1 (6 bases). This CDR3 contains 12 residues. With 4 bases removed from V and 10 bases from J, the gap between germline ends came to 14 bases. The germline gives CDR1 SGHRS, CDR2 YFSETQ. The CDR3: CASSPGVFGAFF. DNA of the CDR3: TGCGCCAGCAGCCCAGGGGTTTTCGGAGCTTTCTTT.

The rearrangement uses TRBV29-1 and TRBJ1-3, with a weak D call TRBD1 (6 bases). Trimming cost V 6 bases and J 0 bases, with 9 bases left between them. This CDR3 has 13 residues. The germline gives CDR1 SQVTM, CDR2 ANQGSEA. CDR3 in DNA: TGCAGCGTAGGACAGCGCTCTGGAAACACCATATATTTT. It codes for CSVGQRSGNTIYF.